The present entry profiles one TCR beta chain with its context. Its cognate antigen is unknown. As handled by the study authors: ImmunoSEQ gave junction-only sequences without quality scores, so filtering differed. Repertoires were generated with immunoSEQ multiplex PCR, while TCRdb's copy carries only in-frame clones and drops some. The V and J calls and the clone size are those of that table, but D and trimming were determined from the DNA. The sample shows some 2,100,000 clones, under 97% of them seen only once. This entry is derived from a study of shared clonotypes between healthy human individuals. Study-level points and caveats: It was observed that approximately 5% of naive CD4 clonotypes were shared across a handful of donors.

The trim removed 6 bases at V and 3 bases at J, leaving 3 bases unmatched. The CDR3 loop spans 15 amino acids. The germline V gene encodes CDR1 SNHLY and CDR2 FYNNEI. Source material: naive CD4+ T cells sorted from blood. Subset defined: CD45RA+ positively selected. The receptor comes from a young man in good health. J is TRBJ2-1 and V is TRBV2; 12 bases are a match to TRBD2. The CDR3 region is CASSGLAGFYNEQFF. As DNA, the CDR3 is TGTGCCAGCAGCGGACTAGCGGGGTTCTACAATGAGCAGTTCTTC. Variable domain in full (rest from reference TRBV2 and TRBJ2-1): EPEVTQTPSHQVTQMGQEVILRCVPISNHLYFYWYRQILGQKVEFLVSFYNNEISEKSEIFDDQFSVERPDGSNFTLKIRSTKLEDSAMYFCASSGLAGFYNEQFFGPGTRLTVL.